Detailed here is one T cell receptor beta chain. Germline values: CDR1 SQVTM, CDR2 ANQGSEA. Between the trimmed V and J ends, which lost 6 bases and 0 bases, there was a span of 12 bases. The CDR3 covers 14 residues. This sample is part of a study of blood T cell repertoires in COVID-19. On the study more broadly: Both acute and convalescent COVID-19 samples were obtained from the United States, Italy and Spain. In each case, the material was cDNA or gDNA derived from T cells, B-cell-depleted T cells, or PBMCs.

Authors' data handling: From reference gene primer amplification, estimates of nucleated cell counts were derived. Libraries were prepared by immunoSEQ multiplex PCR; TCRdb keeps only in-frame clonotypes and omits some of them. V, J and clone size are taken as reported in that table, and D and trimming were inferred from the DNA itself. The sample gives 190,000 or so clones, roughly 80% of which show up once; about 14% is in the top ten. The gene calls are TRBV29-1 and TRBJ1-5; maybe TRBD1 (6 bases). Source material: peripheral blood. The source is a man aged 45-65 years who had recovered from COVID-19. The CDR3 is CSVRTGNSNQPQHF. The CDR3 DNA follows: TGCAGCGTCCGAACAGGGAATAGCAATCAGCCCCAGCATTTT. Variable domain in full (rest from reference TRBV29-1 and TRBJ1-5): SAVISQKPSRDICQRGTSLTIQCQVDSQVTMMFWYRQQPGQSLTLIATANQGSEATYESGFVIDKFPISRPNLTFSTLTVSNMSPEDSSIYLCSVRTGNSNQPQHFGDGTRLSIL.